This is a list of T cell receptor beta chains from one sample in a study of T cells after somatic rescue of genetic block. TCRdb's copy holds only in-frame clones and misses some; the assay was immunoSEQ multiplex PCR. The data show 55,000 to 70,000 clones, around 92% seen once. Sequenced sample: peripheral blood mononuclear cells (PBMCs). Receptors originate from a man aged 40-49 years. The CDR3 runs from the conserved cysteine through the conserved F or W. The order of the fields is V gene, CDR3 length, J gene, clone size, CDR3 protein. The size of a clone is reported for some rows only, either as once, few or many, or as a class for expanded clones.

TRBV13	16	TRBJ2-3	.	CASSLGLAGTTDTQYF
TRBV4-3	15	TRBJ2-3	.	CASSQGHEYTDTQYF
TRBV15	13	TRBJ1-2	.	CATSRDFGYGYTF
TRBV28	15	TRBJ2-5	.	CASSLYLASQETQYF
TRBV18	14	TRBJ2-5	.	CASSPSGGTETQYF
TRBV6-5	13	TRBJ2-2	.	CASSGSPTGELFF
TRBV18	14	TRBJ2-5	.	CASSPPEGGETQYF
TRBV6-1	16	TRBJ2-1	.	CASSEGLVAGSHEQFF
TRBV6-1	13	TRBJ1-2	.	CASSTTGHYGYTF
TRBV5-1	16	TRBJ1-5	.	CASSLGSGASNQPQHF
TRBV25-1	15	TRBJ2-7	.	CASSDPGTGPYEQYF
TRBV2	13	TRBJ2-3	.	CASNRDFRDTQYF
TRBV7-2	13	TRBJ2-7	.	CASSYDRGYEQYF
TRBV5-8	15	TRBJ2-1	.	CASSRSGGSYNEQFF
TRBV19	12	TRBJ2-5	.	CASTDRGETQYF
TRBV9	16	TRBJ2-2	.	CASTRRAGGNTGELFF
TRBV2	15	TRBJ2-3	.	CASSVEGRGTDTQYF
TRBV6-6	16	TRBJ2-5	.	CASSYGAGTGEETQYF
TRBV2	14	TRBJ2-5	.	CASSGQGVGETQYF
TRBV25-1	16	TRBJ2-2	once	CASSDLGTGNTGELFF
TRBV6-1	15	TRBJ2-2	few	CASSEAQQNTGELFF
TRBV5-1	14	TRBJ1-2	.	CASSLAAGLPGYTF
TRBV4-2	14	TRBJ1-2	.	CASSQQGNNYGYTF
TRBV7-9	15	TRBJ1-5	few	CASSLGTSSNQPQHF
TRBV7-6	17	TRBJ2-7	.	CASSLATGQFLPYEQYF
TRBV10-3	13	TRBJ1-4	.	CAIHRGTNEKLFF
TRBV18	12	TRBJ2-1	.	CASTTSLGEQFF
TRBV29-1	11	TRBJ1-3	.	CSVVSGNTIYF
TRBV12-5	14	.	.	CASGLGQGLYEQYF
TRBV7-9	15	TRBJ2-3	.	CASSLGGAPTDTQYF
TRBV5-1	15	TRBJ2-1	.	CASSLVGTGVNEQFF
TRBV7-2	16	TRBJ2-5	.	CASSLGGLAGVETQYF
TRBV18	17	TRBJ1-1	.	CASSRSGTGGANTEAFF
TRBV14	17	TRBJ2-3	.	CASSSLGGITSTDTQYF
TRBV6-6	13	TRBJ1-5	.	CASSYFDNQPQHF
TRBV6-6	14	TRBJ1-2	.	CASSGIWGQGGYTF
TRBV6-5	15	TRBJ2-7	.	CASSYSNRGVYEQYF